The 9 T cell receptor beta chains given below trace back to one sample, sequenced in a study of blood T cell repertoires in COVID-19. This table comes from immunoSEQ multiplex PCR, and its TCRdb copy is limited to in-frame clones, with some not included. Counted here are around 200,000 clones, 70% to 90% occurring once; the ten biggest clones make up 2.5% to 3.5%. Specimen: peripheral blood. The receptors here all came from a man in his forties with active or convalescent COVID-19.

CDR3 amino acids: CASSTEQGAYTEAFF. The CDR3, as DNA: TGTGCCAGCAGTACTGAACAGGGGGCGTACACTGAAGCTTTCTTT. This chain uses TRBV5-4 with TRBJ1-1; TRBD1 aligns across 9 bases. After removal of 5 bases from V and 3 bases from J, the junction contained 8 bases not matched to a gene. This CDR3 contains 15 residues. CDR1 and CDR2 from the germline V gene are SGHNT and YYREEE (reference sequence).

The rearrangement uses TRBV28 and TRBJ2-7; 13 bases fit TRBD2. Per germline, CDR1 MDHEN and CDR2 SYDVKM. This CDR3 comprises 15 residues. V lost 4 bases, J lost 2 bases, and 2 bases stayed unmatched. CDR3 bases: TGTGCCAGCAGTTCCACTAGCGGGGGGGCCTACGAGCAGTACTTC. Its protein product is CASSSTSGGAYEQYF.

This chain links TRBV4-1 with TRBJ1-1; TRBD1 is a possible D gene (5 bases). Trimming took 3 bases from V and 1 from J, leaving 6 bases between them. Germline loops: CDR1 MGHRA, CDR2 YSYEKL. This CDR3 region has 13 residues. CDR3 region: CASSQGGNTEAFF. CDR3 coding DNA: TGCGCCAGCAGCCAGGGGGGGAACACTGAAGCTTTCTTT.

The V and J genes are TRBV3-1 (or the pseudogene TRBV3-2) and TRBJ1-6, with TRBD1 matching 10 bases. CDR1 and CDR2 (germline): LGHDT, YNNKEL (reference sequence). This CDR3 contains 18 residues. The V segment lost 6 bases and the J segment 4 bases; nucleotides outside the gene matches: 12. The CDR3 sequence is CASSDLPGTGVYNSPLHF. CDR3 coding DNA: TGTGCCAGCAGTGATCTCCCGGGGACAGGGGTATATAATTCACCCCTCCACTTT.

V is TRBV4-3 and J is TRBJ1-3, with D maybe TRBD1 (6 bases). Trimming stripped 3 bases from V and 0 bases from J, with 9 bases between. From germline, CDR1 is LGHNA and CDR2 YSLEER. The length of the CDR3 is 15 residues. The DNA for the CDR3 is TGCGCCAGCAGCCATAGACAGGTCTCTGGAAACACCATATATTTT. Protein sequence: CASSHRQVSGNTIYF.

V is TRBV14 and J is TRBJ1-1; D might be TRBD1 (5 bases). Germline V CDR1 and CDR2: SGHDN, FVKESK. This CDR3 is 13 amino acids long. The germline V and J ends were trimmed by 1 base and 7 bases, with 10 bases remaining between them. The CDR3 DNA reads TGTGCCAGCAGCCAAGGCACGCAGGGTGAAGCTTTCTTT. Translation: CASSQGTQGEAFF.

V is TRBV5-1 and J is TRBJ2-7; D is perhaps TRBD1 (6 bases). This CDR3 is 14 amino acids long. Trimming stripped 4 bases from V and 2 bases from J, with 13 bases between. CDR1 SGHRS and CDR2 YFSETQ come from the germline V gene. The chain's CDR3 is CASSPPGQAYEQYF. Written as DNA, the CDR3 is TGCGCCAGCAGCCCGCCGGGACAAGCCTACGAGCAGTACTTC.

J is TRBJ1-2 and V is TRBV27; D ambiguous. CDR1 is MNHEY and CDR2 is SMNVEV in the germline V gene (reference sequence). The CDR3 runs 12 residues. Trimming shortened V by 5 bases and J by 8 bases, and 12 bases separated the two germline ends. CDR3 DNA sequence: TGTGCCAGCAGTACTGTCCCCGCGGGCTACACCTTC. This encodes CASSTVPAGYTF.

On this clone: Other DNA variants within this sample encode the same CDR3. The genes are TRBV4-1 and TRBJ2-5, with D possibly being TRBD1 (5 bases). CDR1 MGHRA and CDR2 YSYEKL come from the germline V gene. V was trimmed by 1 base and J by 2 bases, leaving 11 bases between them. CDR3 length equals 15 residues. The CDR3 DNA is TGCGCCAGCAGCCAAGTAGGGGCCGCTCAAGAGACCCAGTACTTC. Its translation: CASSQVGAAQETQYF.